The clone carrying this TCR beta chain was counted many times. This entry is derived from a study of T cells in Graves' hyperthyroidism and ophthalmopathy. Across the whole study: Peripheral blood was acquired at first diagnosis, ahead of any therapy whatsoever.

Trimming removed 7 bases from V and 5 bases from J, with 17 bases in between. The CDR3 is 13 residues long. Per the germline V gene, CDR1 is DFQATT and CDR2 is SNEGSKA (reference sequence). Uncontrolled infections, other autoimmune diseases, pregnancy or lactation led to exclusion of patients. The source material, RNA transcripts, was used to amplify TCR beta CDR3 regions. First-round RT-PCR targeting the TCR CDR3 was performed with the HTBI primer set. From the multiplex PCR reads, TCRdb called clonotypes with MiXCR, one entry per CDR3 protein. Of approximately 570,000 distinct CDR3 sequences in the sample, 15% to 20% were seen once.

The sequencing sample was made of blood. The chain uses TRBV20-1 and TRBJ2-5; D gene ambiguous. The clonotype originates from a man aged 35 to 55 with Graves' ophthalmopathy. The CDR3 loop is CSVVPIPTETQYF. CDR3 sequence (DNA): TGCAGTGTTGTACCAATCCCCACGGAGACCCAGTACTTC.